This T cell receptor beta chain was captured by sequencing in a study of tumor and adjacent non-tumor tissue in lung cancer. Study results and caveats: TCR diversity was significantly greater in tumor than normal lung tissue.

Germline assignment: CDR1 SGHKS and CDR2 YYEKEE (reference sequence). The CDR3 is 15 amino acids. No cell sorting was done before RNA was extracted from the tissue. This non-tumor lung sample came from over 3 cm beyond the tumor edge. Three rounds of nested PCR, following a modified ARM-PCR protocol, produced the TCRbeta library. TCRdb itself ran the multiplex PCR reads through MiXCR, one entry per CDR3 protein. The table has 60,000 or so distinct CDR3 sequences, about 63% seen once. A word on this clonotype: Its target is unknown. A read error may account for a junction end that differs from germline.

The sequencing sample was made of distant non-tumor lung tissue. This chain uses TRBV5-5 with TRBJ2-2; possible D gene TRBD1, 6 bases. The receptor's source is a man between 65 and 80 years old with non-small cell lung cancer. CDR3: CASSSRDTYTWELFF. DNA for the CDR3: TGTGCCAGCAGTTCCCGGGACACCTACACCTGGGAACTGTTTTTT.